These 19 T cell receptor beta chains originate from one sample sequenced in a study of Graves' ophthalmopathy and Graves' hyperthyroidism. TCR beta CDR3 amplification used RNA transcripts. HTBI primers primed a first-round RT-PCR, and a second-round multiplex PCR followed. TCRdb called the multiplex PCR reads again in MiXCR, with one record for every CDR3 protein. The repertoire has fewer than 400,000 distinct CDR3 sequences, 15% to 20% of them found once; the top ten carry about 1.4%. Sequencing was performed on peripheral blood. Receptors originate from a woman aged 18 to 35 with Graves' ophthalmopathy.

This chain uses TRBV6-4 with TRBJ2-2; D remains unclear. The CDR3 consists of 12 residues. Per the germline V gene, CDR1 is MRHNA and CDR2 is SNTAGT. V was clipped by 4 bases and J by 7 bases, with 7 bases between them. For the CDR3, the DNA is TGTGCCAGCAGTGCCCAAGACGGGGAGCTGTTTTTT. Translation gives CASSAQDGELFF.

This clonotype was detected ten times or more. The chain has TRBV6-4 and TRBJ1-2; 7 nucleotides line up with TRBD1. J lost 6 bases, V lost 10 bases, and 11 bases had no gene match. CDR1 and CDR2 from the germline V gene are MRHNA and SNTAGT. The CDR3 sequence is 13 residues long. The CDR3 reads CANKAGTADGYTF. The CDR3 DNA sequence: TGTGCCAATAAAGCAGGGACAGCAGATGGCTACACCTTC.

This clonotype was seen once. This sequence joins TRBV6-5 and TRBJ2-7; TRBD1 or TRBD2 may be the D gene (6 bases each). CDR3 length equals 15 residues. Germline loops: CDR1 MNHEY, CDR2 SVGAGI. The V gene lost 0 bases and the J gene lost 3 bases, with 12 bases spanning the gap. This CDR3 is CASSYSGGANYEQYF. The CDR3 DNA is TGTGCCAGCAGTTACTCGGGGGGCGCAAACTACGAGCAGTACTTC.

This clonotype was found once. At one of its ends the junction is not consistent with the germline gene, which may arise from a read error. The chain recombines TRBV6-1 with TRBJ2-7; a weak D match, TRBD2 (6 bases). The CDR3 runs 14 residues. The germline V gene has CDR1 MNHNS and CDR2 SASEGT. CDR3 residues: CASSEVEEGYEQYF. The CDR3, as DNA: TGTGCCAGCAGCGAAGTTGAGGAGGGCTACGAGCAGTACTTC.

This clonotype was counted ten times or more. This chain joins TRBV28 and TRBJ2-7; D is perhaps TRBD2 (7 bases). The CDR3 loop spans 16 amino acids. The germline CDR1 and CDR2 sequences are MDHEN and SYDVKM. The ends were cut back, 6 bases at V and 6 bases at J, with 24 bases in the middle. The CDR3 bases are TGTGCCAGCAGCGAGGCGGGGGACACCATGGGGGGCGAGCAGTACTTC. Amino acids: CASSEAGDTMGGEQYF.

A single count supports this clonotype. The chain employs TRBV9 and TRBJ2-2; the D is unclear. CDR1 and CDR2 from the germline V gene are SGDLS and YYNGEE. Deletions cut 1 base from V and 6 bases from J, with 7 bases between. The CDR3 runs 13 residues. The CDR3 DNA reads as TGTGCCAGCAGCGTAAGCCCCCCCGGGGAGCTGTTTTTT. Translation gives CASSVSPPGELFF.

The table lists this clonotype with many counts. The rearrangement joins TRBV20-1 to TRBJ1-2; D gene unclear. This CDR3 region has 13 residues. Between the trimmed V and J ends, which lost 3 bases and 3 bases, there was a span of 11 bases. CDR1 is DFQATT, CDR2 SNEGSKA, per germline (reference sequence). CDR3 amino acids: CSASPRPDYGYTF. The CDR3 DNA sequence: TGCAGTGCTAGCCCCAGACCCGACTATGGCTACACCTTC.

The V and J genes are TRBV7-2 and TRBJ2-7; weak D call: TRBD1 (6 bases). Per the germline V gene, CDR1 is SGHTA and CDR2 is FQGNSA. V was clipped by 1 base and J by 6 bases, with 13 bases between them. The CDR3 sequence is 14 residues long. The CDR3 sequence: CASSLGQERREQYF. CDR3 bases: TGTGCCAGCAGCTTAGGACAGGAGCGGCGCGAGCAGTACTTC.

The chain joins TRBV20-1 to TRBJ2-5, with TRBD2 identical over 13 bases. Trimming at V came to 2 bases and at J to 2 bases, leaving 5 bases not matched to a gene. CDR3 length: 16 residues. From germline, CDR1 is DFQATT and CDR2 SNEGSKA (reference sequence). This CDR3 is CSARLELAGGQETQYF. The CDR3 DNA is TGCAGTGCTAGACTGGAACTAGCGGGGGGGCAAGAGACCCAGTACTTC.

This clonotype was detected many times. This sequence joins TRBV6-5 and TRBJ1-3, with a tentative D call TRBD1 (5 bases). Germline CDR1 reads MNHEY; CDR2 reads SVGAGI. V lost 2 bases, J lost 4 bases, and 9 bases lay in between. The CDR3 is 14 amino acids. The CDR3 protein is CASSYGGLGNTIYF. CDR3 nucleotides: TGTGCCAGCAGTTACGGGGGTTTGGGAAACACCATATATTTT.

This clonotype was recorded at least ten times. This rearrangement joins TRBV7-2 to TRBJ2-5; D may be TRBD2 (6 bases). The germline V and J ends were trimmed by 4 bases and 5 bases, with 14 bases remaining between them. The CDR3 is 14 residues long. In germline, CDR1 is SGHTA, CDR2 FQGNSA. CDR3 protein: CASSWLGGVETQYF. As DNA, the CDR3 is TGTGCCAGCAGCTGGCTGGGAGGCGTGGAGACCCAGTACTTC.

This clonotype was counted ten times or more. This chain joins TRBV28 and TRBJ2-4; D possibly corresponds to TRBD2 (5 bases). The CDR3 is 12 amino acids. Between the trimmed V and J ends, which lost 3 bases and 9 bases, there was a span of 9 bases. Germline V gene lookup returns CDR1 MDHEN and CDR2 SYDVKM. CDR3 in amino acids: CASSFPEGIQYF. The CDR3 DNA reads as TGTGCCAGCAGTTTCCCTGAGGGCATTCAGTACTTC.

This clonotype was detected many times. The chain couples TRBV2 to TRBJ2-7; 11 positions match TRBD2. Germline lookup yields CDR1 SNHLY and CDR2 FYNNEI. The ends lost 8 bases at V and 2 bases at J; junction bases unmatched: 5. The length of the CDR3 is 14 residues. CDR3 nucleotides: TGTGCCAGCGGTAGCGGGAGGGCCCCCTACGAGCAGTACTTC. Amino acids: CASGSGRAPYEQYF.

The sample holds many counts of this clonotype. The CDR3 here is CASSLFRGAGGTEAFF. The CDR3 bases are TGTGCCAGCAGTTTATTTCGGGGGGCCGGGGGCACTGAAGCTTTCTTT. The rearrangement uses TRBV28 and TRBJ1-1; D might be TRBD1 (6 bases). V gave up 1 base and J gave up 4 bases, with 16 bases separating them. The CDR3 sequence is 16 residues long. From germline, CDR1 is MDHEN and CDR2 SYDVKM.

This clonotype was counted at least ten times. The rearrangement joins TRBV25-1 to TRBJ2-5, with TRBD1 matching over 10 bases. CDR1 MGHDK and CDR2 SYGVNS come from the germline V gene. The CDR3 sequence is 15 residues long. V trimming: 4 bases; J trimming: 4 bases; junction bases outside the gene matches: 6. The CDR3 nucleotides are TGTGCCAGCAGTGGGGGACAGGGGAGTGGAGAGACCCAGTACTTC. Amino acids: CASSGGQGSGETQYF.

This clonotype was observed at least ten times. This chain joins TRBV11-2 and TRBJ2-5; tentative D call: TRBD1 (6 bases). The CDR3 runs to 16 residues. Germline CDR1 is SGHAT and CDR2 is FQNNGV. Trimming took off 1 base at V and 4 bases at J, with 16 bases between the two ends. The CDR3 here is CASSLGLQGRGETQYF. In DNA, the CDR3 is TGTGCCAGCAGCTTAGGCCTACAGGGCCGGGGAGAGACCCAGTACTTC.

Here the CDR3 reads CASSPYPGGNTGELFF. In nucleotides, the CDR3 is TGTGCCAGCAGCCCATATCCAGGGGGGAACACCGGGGAGCTGTTTTTT. The chain has TRBV3-1 and TRBJ2-2; 7 positions agree with TRBD1. The germline CDR1 and CDR2 sequences are LGHDT and YNNKEL (reference sequence). Trimming removed 4 bases from V and 1 base from J; junction bases left unmatched: 6. The length of the CDR3 is 16 residues.

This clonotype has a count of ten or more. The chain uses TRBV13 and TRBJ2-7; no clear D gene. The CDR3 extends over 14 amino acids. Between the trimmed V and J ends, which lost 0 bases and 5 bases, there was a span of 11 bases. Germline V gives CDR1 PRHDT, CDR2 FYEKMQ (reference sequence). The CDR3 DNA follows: TGTGCCAGCAGCTTAGGACGGCTCCAGGACGAGCAGTACTTC. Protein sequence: CASSLGRLQDEQYF. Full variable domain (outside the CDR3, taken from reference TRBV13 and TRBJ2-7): AAGVIQSPRHLIKEKRETATLKCYPIPRHDTVYWYQQGPGQDPQFLISFYEKMQSDKGSIPDRFSAQQFSDYHSELNMSSLELGDSALYFCASSLGRLQDEQYFGPGTRLTVT.

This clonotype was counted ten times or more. This chain's CDR3 is CASSLGAGQGYEQYF. The CDR3 coding sequence is TGCGCCAGCAGCTTGGGGGCGGGACAGGGCTACGAGCAGTACTTC. V is TRBV5-1 and J is TRBJ2-7; 9 nucleotides agree with TRBD1. Germline CDR1 is SGHRS and CDR2 is YFSETQ. The CDR3 is 15 amino acids. V shed 0 bases and J 3 bases; nucleotides not matched to a gene: 4.